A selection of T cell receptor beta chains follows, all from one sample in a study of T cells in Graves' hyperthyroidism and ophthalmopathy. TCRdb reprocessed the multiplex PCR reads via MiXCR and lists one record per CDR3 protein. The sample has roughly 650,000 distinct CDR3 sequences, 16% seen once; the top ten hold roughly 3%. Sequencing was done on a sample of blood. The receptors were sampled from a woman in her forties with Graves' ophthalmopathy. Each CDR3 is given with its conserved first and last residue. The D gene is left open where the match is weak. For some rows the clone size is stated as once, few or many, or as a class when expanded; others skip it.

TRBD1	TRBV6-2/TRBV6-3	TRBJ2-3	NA	TGTGCCGGCAGCCCAGGGACAGACGGCGCAGATACGCAGTATTTT	CAGSPGTDGADTQYF
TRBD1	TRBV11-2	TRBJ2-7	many	TGTGCCAGCAGCTTGCACCGGGACAGGGACGAGCAGTACTTC	CASSLHRDRDEQYF
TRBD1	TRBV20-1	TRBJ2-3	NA	TGCAGTGCTAGAGGCCCTCGAGAGGGGGCGAGGCGGAGGGATACGCAGTATTTT	CSARGPREGARRRDTQYF
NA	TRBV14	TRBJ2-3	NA	TGTGCCAGCAGCCAAGATTGGGCTCTTTCTAGCACAGATACGCAGTATTTT	CASSQDWALSSTDTQYF
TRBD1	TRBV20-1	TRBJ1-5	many	TGCAGTGCTCCGCGGCAGGGGGCGCTTCCCAATCAGCCCCAGCATTTT	CSAPRQGALPNQPQHF
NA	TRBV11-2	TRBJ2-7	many	TGTGCCAGCAGCTTAGATCTCTCCGAGCAGTACTTC	CASSLDLSEQYF
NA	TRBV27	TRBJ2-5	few	TGTGCCAGCAGTTTATCGGGGGGGCGTTCTTCTGAGACCCAGTACTTC	CASSLSGGRSSETQYF
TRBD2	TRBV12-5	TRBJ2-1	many	TGTGCTAGTGGTTTGGGACTAGCGGATAACAATGAGCAGTTCTTC	CASGLGLADNNEQFF
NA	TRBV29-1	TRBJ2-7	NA	TGCAGCGTTGAGAAACAGGGAGGAGGATCCGAGCAGTACTTC	CSVEKQGGGSEQYF
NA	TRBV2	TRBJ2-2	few	TGTGCCAGCAGAGACAGGATGAACACCGGGGAGCTGTTTTTT	CASRDRMNTGELFF
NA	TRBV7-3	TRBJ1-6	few	TGTGCCAGCAGCTTGGGGGTAGGAGATTCACCCCTCCACTTT	CASSLGVGDSPLHF
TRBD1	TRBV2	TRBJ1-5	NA	TGTGCCAGCAGATGGACAGGGGTAAATCAGCCCCAGCATTTT	CASRWTGVNQPQHF
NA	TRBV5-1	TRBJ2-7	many	TGCGCCAGCAGCTTAGCGACCCTCTCCTACGAGCAGTACTTC	CASSLATLSYEQYF
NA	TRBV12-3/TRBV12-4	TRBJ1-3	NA	TGTGCCAGCAGTTTTTTCTCGCTCTCTGGAAACACCATATATTTT	CASSFFSLSGNTIYF
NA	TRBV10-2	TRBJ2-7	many	TGCGCCAGCAGTGTAGGTATAGCGGACGCCTACGAGCAGTACTTC	CASSVGIADAYEQYF
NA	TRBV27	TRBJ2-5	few	TGTGCCAGCAAACTATGGGTCGGGGGCGGCGAAGAGACCCAGTACTTC	CASKLWVGGGEETQYF
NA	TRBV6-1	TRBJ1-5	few	TGTGCCACCCGCGGGGGGACCGGGCTCAATCAGCCCCAGCATTTT	CATRGGTGLNQPQHF
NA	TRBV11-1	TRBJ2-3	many	TGTGCCAGCAGCTTTGCGGGAATGGGGAACACAGATACGCAGTATTTT	CASSFAGMGNTDTQYF
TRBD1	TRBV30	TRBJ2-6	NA	TGTGCCTGGAGGGACAGGGGGAGGGGGGCCAACGTCCTGACTTTC	CAWRDRGRGANVLTF
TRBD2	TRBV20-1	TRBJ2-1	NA	TGCAGTGCCCCCCCAGGTAGCGGGGGATACAATGAGCAGTTCTTC	CSAPPGSGGYNEQFF
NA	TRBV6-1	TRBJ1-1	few	TGTGCCAGCAGTCCCCGGGGGAGGGAAGCTTTCTTT	CASSPRGREAFF
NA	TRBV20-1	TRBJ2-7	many	TGCAGTGCTAGAGTTAACGGCAGAGCCTACGAGCAGTACTTC	CSARVNGRAYEQYF
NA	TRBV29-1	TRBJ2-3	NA	TGCAGCGTTGAACGGGACACACGCACAGATACGCAGTATTTT	CSVERDTRTDTQYF
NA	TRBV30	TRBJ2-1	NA	TGTGCCTGGGGGACTTCATATACCTACAATGAGCAGTTCTTC	CAWGTSYTYNEQFF
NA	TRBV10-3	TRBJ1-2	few	TGTGCCATCAGTGTCGACAGCCTCTCTAACTATGGCTACACCTTC	CAISVDSLSNYGYTF
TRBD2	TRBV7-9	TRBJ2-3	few	TGTGCCAGCAGCCCTCCAAGAAGGGCGGGGGGGGCGCAGTATTTT	CASSPPRRAGGAQYF
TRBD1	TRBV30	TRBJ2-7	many	TGTGCCTGGGGTTCCAAGGACAGGACAGCCTACGAGCAGTACTTC	CAWGSKDRTAYEQYF
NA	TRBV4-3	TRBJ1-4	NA	TGCGCCAGCAGCCAACCGGGCCCTAATGAAAAACTGTTTTTT	CASSQPGPNEKLFF
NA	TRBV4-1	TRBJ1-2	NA	TGCGCCAGCAGCCAAGGCGCAGGGAGGGGGGGCTACACCTTC	CASSQGAGRGGYTF
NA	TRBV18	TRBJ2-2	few	TGTGCCAGCTCCCCGGCAGGGGACGGGGAGCTGTTTTTT	CASSPAGDGELFF
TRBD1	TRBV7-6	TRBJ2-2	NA	TGTGCCAGCAAGAGACAGGGCCGGGACGGGGAGCTGTTTTTT	CASKRQGRDGELFF
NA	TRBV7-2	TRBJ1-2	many	TGTGCCAGCAGCTTCGACAGGAACTATGGCTACACCTTC	CASSFDRNYGYTF
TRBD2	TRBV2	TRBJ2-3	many	TGTGCCAGCAGTGAATACATCGGGAGGGGAGGGCCAACAGATACGCAGTATTTT	CASSEYIGRGGPTDTQYF
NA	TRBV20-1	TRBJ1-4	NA	TGCAGTGCTTGGGAAAACCCCCGCGGTGAAAAACTGTTTTTT	CSAWENPRGEKLFF
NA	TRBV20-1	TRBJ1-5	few	TGCAGTGCTAGAGAGTCCCATGAGCCCCAGCATTTT	CSARESHEPQHF
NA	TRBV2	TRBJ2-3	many	TGTGCCAGCAGAACCACAGATACGCAGTATTTT	CASRTTDTQYF
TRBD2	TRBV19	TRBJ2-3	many	TGTGCCAGTAGCGGATACACTAGCGGGAGTACAGATACGCAGTATTTT	CASSGYTSGSTDTQYF
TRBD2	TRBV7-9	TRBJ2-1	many	TGTGCCCCCGCTAAGATGTTGACTAGCGGGAGCCAGGATGAGCAGTTCTTC	CAPAKMLTSGSQDEQFF
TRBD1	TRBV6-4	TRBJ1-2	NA	TGTGCCAGCAGTTACTCGTACAGAACAGGGGACGGTGGCTACACCTTC	CASSYSYRTGDGGYTF
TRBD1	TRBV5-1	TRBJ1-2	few	TGCGCCAGCAGCCTACAGACAGGGACAACTAACTATGGCTACACCTTC	CASSLQTGTTNYGYTF
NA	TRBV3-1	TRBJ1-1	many	TGTGCCAGCAGGCCCATCCCAACGAACACTGAAGCTTTCTTT	CASRPIPTNTEAFF
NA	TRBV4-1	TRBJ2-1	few	TGCGCCAGCAGCCATGACAATGAGCAGTTCTTC	CASSHDNEQFF
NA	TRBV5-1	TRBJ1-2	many	TGCGCCAGCAGCCCGGGATTTGAAAACTATGGCTACACCTTC	CASSPGFENYGYTF
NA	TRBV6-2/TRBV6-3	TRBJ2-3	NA	TGTGCCAGCAGAATCTCGGGGGACCTAACGCAGTATTTT	CASRISGDLTQYF
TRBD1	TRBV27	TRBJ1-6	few	TGTGCCAGCAGTTTCTTCCCTCGACAGGGGGCAGGTGATTCACCCCTCCACTTT	CASSFFPRQGAGDSPLHF
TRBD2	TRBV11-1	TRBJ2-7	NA	TGTGCCAGCAGCCCGGTGTCCTCGGGGAGGGGCTCCTACAATGAGCAGTACTTC	CASSPVSSGRGSYNEQYF
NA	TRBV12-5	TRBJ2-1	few	TGTGCTAGTGGTTCCCGAAGAAACCGTAGCAATGAGCAGTTCTTC	CASGSRRNRSNEQFF
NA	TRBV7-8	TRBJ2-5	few	TGTGCCAGCAGTCGTACCGGCGCGCTAATACAAGAGACCCAGTACTTC	CASSRTGALIQETQYF
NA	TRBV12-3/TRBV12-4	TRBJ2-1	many	TGTGCCACCGGCAGTCCCAGCCAGGGGAATGAGCAGTTCTTC	CATGSPSQGNEQFF
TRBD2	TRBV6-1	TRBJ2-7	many	TGTGCCAGCAGAACGGGGGGTGGAGCGGGAGGAGGGTACGAGCAGTACTTC	CASRTGGGAGGGYEQYF
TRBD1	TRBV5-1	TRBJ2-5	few	TGCGCCAGCAGCCTCTCCGGGACAGCTGGCCAAGAGACCCAGTACTTC	CASSLSGTAGQETQYF
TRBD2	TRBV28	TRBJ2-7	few	TGTGCCAGCAGTTTACCCTCTAGCGGGTGGTACGAGCAGTACTTC	CASSLPSSGWYEQYF
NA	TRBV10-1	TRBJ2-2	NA	TGCGCCAGCAGTGAGTCCGTCCTGAACACCGGGGAGCTGTTTTTT	CASSESVLNTGELFF
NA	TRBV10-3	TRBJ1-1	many	TGTGCCATCAGTGAAGGGGTGAACACTGAAGCTTTCTTT	CAISEGVNTEAFF
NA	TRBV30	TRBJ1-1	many	TGTGCCTGGAGTGTGGGAGATAACACTGAAGCTTTCTTT	CAWSVGDNTEAFF